The 31 T cell receptor beta chains below all came from one sample that was sequenced in a study of beta chain features in type 1 diabetes. Findings and limits, study-wide: People with Type 1 diabetes carried modestly yet significantly shorter TCRB CDR3s in all four CD4+ subsets.

These receptors lack a known antigen. The study reverse transcribed the entire isolated RNA, so it sequenced expressed TCRB transcripts. TCRdb keeps only in-frame clones here, not all; method: immunoSEQ multiplex PCR. The sample yields 150,000 or so clones, just over 8% seen once. Material: central memory CD4+ T cells from blood. Source of these receptors: a woman between 18 and 29 years old with type 1 diabetes.

The chain couples TRBV11-3 to TRBJ2-2; 8 bases are a match to TRBD1. CDR3 length: 15 residues. The trim removed 4 bases at V and 1 base at J, leaving 2 bases unmatched. Germline CDR1 SGHNT, CDR2 YENEEA. CDR3: CASSYGTGNTGELFF. In DNA form, the CDR3 reads TGTGCCAGCAGCTACGGGACAGGGAACACCGGGGAGCTGTTTTTT.

This clone turned up a few times. This sequence joins TRBV11-2 and TRBJ2-1, with TRBD1 matching 7 bases. V shed 0 bases, J shed 9 bases, and the junction held 14 bases outside the gene matches. From germline, CDR1 is SGHAT and CDR2 FQNNGV. The CDR3 has 17 residues. The CDR3 DNA reads TGTGCCAGCAGCTTAGATCCCGACAGGGCTTGGATAGGTGAGCAGTTCTTC. Translated, it gives CASSLDPDRAWIGEQFF.

This clone has just a few counts. The chain uses TRBV5-4 and TRBJ2-7; D is possibly TRBD1 (7 bases). Germline V CDR1 and CDR2: SGHNT, YYREEE (reference sequence). The CDR3 consists of 14 residues. The V gene lost 4 bases and the J gene lost 2 bases, with 13 bases spanning the gap. CDR3 nucleotide sequence: TGTGCCAGCAGCCGTCAGGGGGGTCCCTACGAGCAGTACTTC. Protein: CASSRQGGPYEQYF.

This clone occurred a few times. The rearrangement joins TRBV5-1 to TRBJ1-2, with D maybe TRBD1 (5 bases). Per the germline V gene, CDR1 is SGHRS and CDR2 is YFSETQ. This CDR3 has 13 amino acids. V gave up 4 bases and J gave up 0 bases, with 7 bases separating them. The CDR3 region has the DNA TGCGCCAGCAGCCAGGGCCCTAACTATGGCTACACCTTC. Protein product: CASSQGPNYGYTF.

This clone was picked up a small number of times. The chain joins TRBV10-3 to TRBJ2-2; possible D gene TRBD1, 6 bases. Trimming took 9 bases from V and 4 from J, leaving 15 bases between them. Germline-derived CDR1 and CDR2 are ENHRY and SYGVKD. CDR3 length: 14 amino acids. CDR3 loop: CAISRTDRTGELFF. In nucleotides, the CDR3 is TGTGCCATATCACGGACAGATCGCACCGGGGAGCTGTTTTTT.

In this sample, this clone turned up a few times. The chain joins TRBV15 to TRBJ2-7, with D unclear. Germline-derived CDR1 and CDR2 are LNHNV and YYDKDF (reference sequence). Trimming took 0 bases from V and 3 from J, leaving 15 bases between them. The length of the CDR3 is 16 residues. CDR3 sequence reads: CATSRDQVKVGYEQYF. The CDR3 nucleotides are TGTGCCACCAGCAGAGATCAGGTAAAAGTGGGCTACGAGCAGTACTTC.

This clone was found a few times. V usage is TRBV9 and J usage is TRBJ2-5, with 9 bases aligning to TRBD2. The CDR3 runs 17 residues. V lost 0 bases, J lost 1 base, and 7 bases stayed unmatched. Looked up from germline, CDR1 is SGDLS and CDR2 is YYNGEE. CDR3 sequence reads: CASSVDSGLAFQETQYF. DNA for the CDR3: TGTGCCAGCAGCGTAGATTCTGGACTAGCGTTCCAAGAGACCCAGTACTTC.

This clone was seen only a few times. The chain links TRBV14 to TRBJ1-6, with D unclear. Germline V CDR1 and CDR2: SGHDN, FVKESK. Trimming shortened V by 6 bases and J by 5 bases, and 8 bases separated the two germline ends. The CDR3 covers 13 residues. The CDR3 DNA is TGTGCCAGCAGTCGAAGAGATAATTCACCCCTCCACTTT. It encodes CASSRRDNSPLHF.

This clone was recorded a few times. The CDR3 nucleotides read TGTGCCAGCAGCGTCCGGACAGGCACAGATACGCAGTATTTT. Amino acids: CASSVRTGTDTQYF. The chain is built from TRBV9 and TRBJ2-3; TRBD1 might be the D (6 bases). The CDR3 is made up of 14 amino acids. Per the germline V gene, CDR1 is SGDLS and CDR2 is YYNGEE. V was shortened by 2 bases and J by 1 base, with 8 bases between the two germline ends.

The chain carries TRBV10-3 and TRBJ2-1; TRBD2 matches at 8 bases. CDR3 length: 15 amino acids. Germline V gene sequence: CDR1 ENHRY, CDR2 SYGVKD. V was clipped by 2 bases and J by 8 bases; unmatched bases: 8. The DNA of the CDR3 is TGTGCCATCAGTGAGGGCGGACTAGCTTCGGATGAGCAGTTCTTC. As protein: CAISEGGLASDEQFF.

CDR3 residues: CASRTYPGTDVRNEQFF. The DNA of the CDR3 is TGCGCCAGCAGGACCTACCCCGGGACAGACGTGCGAAATGAGCAGTTCTTC. The chain joins TRBV5-1 to TRBJ2-1, with 7 nucleotides matching TRBD1. Germline CDR1 is SGHRS and CDR2 is YFSETQ. J lost 7 bases, V lost 5 bases, and 18 bases had no gene match. The CDR3 totals 17 residues.

This clone has a handful of counts. The chain is built from TRBV18 and TRBJ2-2, with unresolved D. This CDR3 region has 14 residues. Trimming left V 3 bases short and J 4 bases short, with 9 bases between. Germline assignment: CDR1 KGHSH and CDR2 LQKENI. This CDR3 reads CASSPPGSTGELFF. The CDR3 DNA reads TGTGCCAGCTCACCCCCAGGCAGCACCGGGGAGCTGTTTTTT. Complete variable domain (other parts from reference TRBV18 and TRBJ2-2): NAGVMQNPRHLVRRRGQEARLRCSPMKGHSHVYWYRQLPEEGLKFMVYLQKENIIDESGMPKERFSAEFPKEGPSILRIQQVVRGDSAAYFCASSPPGSTGELFFGEGSRLTVL.

The chain is built from TRBV28 and TRBJ1-2; D unclear. Germline loops: CDR1 MDHEN, CDR2 SYDVKM. V lost 5 bases and J 8 bases, leaving 12 bases between the germline ends. CDR3 length: 12 amino acids. In DNA, the CDR3 is TGTGCCAGCAGTCCTCAGGCCCGGGGCTACACCTTC. This encodes CASSPQARGYTF.

This clone came up a few times. The chain is built from TRBV28 and TRBJ1-2; TRBD1 is a possible D gene (5 bases). Germline lookup yields CDR1 MDHEN and CDR2 SYDVKM. The CDR3 is 16 residues long. Between the trimmed V and J ends, which lost 5 bases and 2 bases, there was a span of 18 bases. The CDR3 reads CASSGGGGTGNYGYTF. The CDR3 coding sequence is TGTGCCAGCAGTGGCGGGGGGGGTACAGGAAACTATGGCTACACCTTC.

This clone was detected a few times. J is TRBJ2-7 and V is TRBV7-8, with 10 bases lining up with TRBD2. Germline V gives CDR1 SGHVS, CDR2 FQNEAQ. After removal of 5 bases from V and 5 bases from J, the junction contained 9 bases not matched to a gene. The CDR3 spans 15 residues. CDR3 DNA: TGTGCCAGCAGCCGGGGAGGGACTAGCGTGGACGAGCAGTACTTC. The encoded protein is CASSRGGTSVDEQYF. Combining the CDR3 with reference TRBV7-8 and TRBJ2-7 gives the whole variable domain GAGVSQSPRYKVAKRGQDVALRCDPISGHVSLFWYQQALGQGPEFLTYFQNEAQLDKSGLPSDRFFAERPEGSVSTLKIQRTQQEDSAVYLCASSRGGTSVDEQYFGPGTRLTVT.

The CDR3 DNA reads TGTGCCAGCAGCCGAGGCGACGGGACCCCCGGGGGCTATGGCTACACCTTC. Amino acid sequence: CASSRGDGTPGGYGYTF. The chain combines TRBV4-2 with TRBJ1-2, with D tentatively TRBD1 (5 bases). Germline loops: CDR1 LGHNA, CDR2 YNFKEQ. The CDR3 contains 17 residues. V was shortened by 4 bases and J by 4 bases, with 22 bases between the two germline ends.

V gene TRBV9 combines with J gene TRBJ1-1, with D maybe TRBD1 (5 bases). The CDR3 totals 14 residues. The ends were cut back, 2 bases at V and 2 bases at J, with 10 bases in the middle. Germline-derived CDR1 and CDR2 are SGDLS and YYNGEE. This CDR3 reads CASSVLDINTEAFF. DNA for the CDR3: TGTGCCAGCAGCGTCCTGGACATCAACACTGAAGCTTTCTTT.

This clone has a handful of counts. The J gene is TRBJ2-1, the V gene TRBV14, with 7 bases aligning to TRBD1. Trimming at V came to 4 bases and at J to 2 bases, leaving 8 bases not matched to a gene. Germline-derived CDR1 and CDR2 are SGHDN and FVKESK. This CDR3 has 16 residues. CDR3 bases: TGTGCCAGCAGCCCTACAGGGGCCCTACCCTACAATGAGCAGTTCTTC. Its protein is CASSPTGALPYNEQFF.

The genes are TRBV7-8 and TRBJ2-7; 8 bases fit TRBD1. This CDR3 is 16 amino acids long. The V segment lost 1 base and the J segment 6 bases; nucleotides outside the gene matches: 11. Germline CDR1 is SGHVS and CDR2 is FQNEAQ. Here the CDR3 reads CASSLVEPGTGGEQYF. The CDR3 coding sequence is TGTGCCAGCAGCTTAGTAGAACCCGGGACAGGAGGCGAGCAGTACTTC.

The table lists this clone with a few counts. The chain combines TRBV7-9 with TRBJ1-1, with TRBD1 as a possible D gene (6 bases). V was pared by 2 bases and J by 7 bases, with 17 bases between. CDR1 is SEHNR, CDR2 FQNEAQ, per germline (reference sequence). The CDR3 covers 15 residues. This CDR3 is CASSLLGGGSGEAFF. The CDR3 nucleotides read TGTGCCAGCAGCTTATTAGGGGGGGGGTCGGGTGAAGCTTTCTTT.

The rearrangement uses TRBV7-2 and TRBJ2-1, with D possibly being TRBD1 (7 bases). V was trimmed by 2 bases and J by 8 bases, leaving 13 bases between them. The CDR3 length is 14 residues. Germline values: CDR1 SGHTA, CDR2 FQGNSA. The CDR3 nucleotides read TGTGCCAGCAGCTTAAGTGGCGGGACAGATGAGCAGTTCTTC. Translated, it gives CASSLSGGTDEQFF. Full variable domain (rest looked up from reference TRBV7-2 and TRBJ2-1): GAGVSQSPSNKVTEKGKDVELRCDPISGHTALYWYRQSLGQGLEFLIYFQGNSAPDKSGLPSDRFSAERTGGSVSTLTIQRTQQEDSAVYLCASSLSGGTDEQFFGPGTRLTVL.

This clone was seen only a few times. V is TRBV5-1 and J is TRBJ1-1; D gene unclear. From germline, CDR1 is SGHRS and CDR2 YFSETQ. This CDR3 spans 12 amino acids. Trimming pared 0 bases from V and 5 bases from J, leaving 5 bases between. CDR3 sequence (DNA): TGCGCCAGCAGCTTGGAGAGAACTGAAGCTTTCTTT. This sequence encodes CASSLERTEAFF.

This clone was seen a handful of times. The chain links TRBV2 to TRBJ1-1, with 7 nucleotides matching TRBD1. V lost 6 bases, J lost 4 bases, and 11 bases stayed unmatched. Germline loops: CDR1 SNHLY, CDR2 FYNNEI. The CDR3 contains 15 residues. The CDR3 nucleotides read TGTGCCAGCAGCCGATGGACAGGTGGGGGCACTGAAGCTTTCTTT. Translating gives CASSRWTGGGTEAFF.

A few counts support this clone. V is TRBV7-2 and J is TRBJ2-3, with D possibly being TRBD2 (7 bases). Germline V gene lookup returns CDR1 SGHTA and CDR2 FQGNSA. The CDR3 sequence is 17 residues long. Trimming took 4 bases from V and 6 from J, leaving 23 bases between them. CDR3 nucleotide sequence: TGTGCCAGCAGCTGGACTCGGGGGCGGGGGTATAGCGATACGCAGTATTTT. Translated: CASSWTRGRGYSDTQYF.

V is TRBV27 and J is TRBJ1-6, with D unresolved. The CDR3 runs to 13 residues. V shed 5 bases and J shed 10 bases, with 12 bases lying between them. CDR1 and CDR2 from the germline V gene are MNHEY and SMNVEV (reference sequence). CDR3 bases: TGTGCCAGCAGTCAAACAGTTGGGTCACCCCTCCACTTT. It specifies CASSQTVGSPLHF.

This clone counts as medium-sized. The gene calls are TRBV11-1 and TRBJ1-1; 7 bases align to TRBD1. Germline V gene data show CDR1 as SGHAT and CDR2 as FQDESV (reference sequence). The CDR3 has 15 residues. V shed 4 bases, J shed 3 bases, and the junction held 8 bases outside the gene matches. The CDR3 region is CASSSNGQEDTEAFF. DNA of the CDR3: TGTGCCAGCAGCTCAAACGGACAGGAGGACACTGAAGCTTTCTTT. The variable domain in full, completed from reference TRBV11-1 and TRBJ1-1, reads EAEVAQSPRYKITEKSQAVAFWCDPISGHATLYWYRQILGQGPELLVQFQDESVVDDSQLPKDRFSAERLKGVDSTLKIQPAELGDSAMYLCASSSNGQEDTEAFFGQGTRLTVV.

The V call is TRBV4-3, the J call TRBJ2-7, with TRBD1 matching 7 bases. The CDR3 totals 17 residues. The germline gives CDR1 LGHNA, CDR2 YSLEER. V lost 0 bases and J lost 0; bases outside the gene matches: 8. The CDR3 nucleotides are TGCGCCAGCAGCCAAGAAAACACAGGGGCGACCTCCTACGAGCAGTACTTC. This translates into CASSQENTGATSYEQYF.

This clone was seen only a few times. V usage is TRBV2 and J usage is TRBJ2-1; 7 bases fit TRBD2. This CDR3 has 13 residues. J gave up 5 bases and V 8 bases, and 6 bases lay outside the gene matches. From germline, CDR1 is SNHLY and CDR2 FYNNEI. Written as DNA, the CDR3 is TGTGCCAGCCGTCTAGCGGACCACAATGAGCAGTTCTTC. Translated: CASRLADHNEQFF.

This clone has a handful of counts. The gene calls are TRBV27 and TRBJ2-5; the D gene is possibly TRBD1 (6 bases). Germline CDR1 MNHEY, CDR2 SMNVEV (reference sequence). The CDR3 runs 14 residues. With 6 bases removed from V and 2 bases from J, the gap between germline ends came to 13 bases. CDR3 coding DNA: TGTGCCAGCAGACAGGGACGTATACAAGAGACCCAGTACTTC. This translates into CASRQGRIQETQYF.

V and J are TRBV5-1 and TRBJ2-7; D call uncertain. The V gene lost 1 base and the J gene lost 2 bases, with 10 bases spanning the gap. CDR1 SGHRS and CDR2 YFSETQ come from the germline V gene. There are 14 residues in the CDR3. The CDR3: CASSLTASTYEQYF. CDR3 sequence (DNA): TGCGCCAGCAGCTTGACCGCGTCAACCTACGAGCAGTACTTC.

Concerning this clone: A read error may produce the germline difference seen at one junction end. The chain uses TRBV7-8 and TRBJ2-1, with TRBD1 as a possible D gene (5 bases). The CDR3 length is 12 residues. Germline CDR1 SGHVS, CDR2 FQNEAQ. CDR3 in amino acids: CASSLSNRRPLF. CDR3 DNA sequence: TGTGCCAGCAGCTTATCTAACAGGCGCCCCCTCTTC.